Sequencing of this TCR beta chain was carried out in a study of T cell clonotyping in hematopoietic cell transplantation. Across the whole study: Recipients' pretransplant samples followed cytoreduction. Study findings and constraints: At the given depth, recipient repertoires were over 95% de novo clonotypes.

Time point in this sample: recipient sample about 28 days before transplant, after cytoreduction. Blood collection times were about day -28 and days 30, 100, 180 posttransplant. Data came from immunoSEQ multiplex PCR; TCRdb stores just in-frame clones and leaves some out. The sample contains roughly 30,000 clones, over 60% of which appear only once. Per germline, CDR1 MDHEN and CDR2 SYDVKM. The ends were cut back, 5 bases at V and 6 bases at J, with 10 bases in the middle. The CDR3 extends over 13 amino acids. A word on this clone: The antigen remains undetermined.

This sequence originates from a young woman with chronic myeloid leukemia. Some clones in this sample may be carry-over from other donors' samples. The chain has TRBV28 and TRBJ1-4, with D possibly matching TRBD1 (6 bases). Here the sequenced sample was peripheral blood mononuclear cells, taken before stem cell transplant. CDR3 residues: CASSEPGDEKLFF. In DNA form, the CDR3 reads TGTGCCAGCAGTGAACCAGGGGATGAAAAACTGTTTTTT.